This passage covers 4 T cell receptor beta chains from one sample sequenced in a study of blood T cell repertoires in COVID-19. Sequencing was performed with immunoSEQ multiplex PCR; in TCRdb, only in-frame clones are kept and a portion is missing. The table includes around 230,000 clones, 84% detected once. Specimen: peripheral blood. The receptors here all came from a man between 40 and 49 years old who had recovered from COVID-19.

The J gene is TRBJ1-2, the V gene TRBV3-1 (or the pseudogene TRBV3-2), with D perhaps matching TRBD1 (5 bases). This CDR3 has 15 amino acids. V lost 2 bases and J 5 bases, leaving 15 bases between the germline ends. Germline assignment: CDR1 LGHDT and CDR2 YNNKEL (reference sequence). The CDR3 DNA is TGTGCCAGCAGCCAACTTTCTACAGGAGGGTATGGCTACACCTTC. It encodes CASSQLSTGGYGYTF.

The chain links TRBV2 to TRBJ1-3, with TRBD1 identical over 9 bases. CDR1 is SNHLY and CDR2 is FYNNEI in the germline V gene. The CDR3 covers 12 residues. V was clipped by 6 bases and J by 8 bases; unmatched bases: 2. The chain's CDR3 is CASSRTGDTIYF. CDR3 coding DNA: TGTGCCAGCAGCCGGACAGGGGACACCATATATTTT.

V and J are TRBV2 and TRBJ2-7, with a possible D match to TRBD1 (6 bases). The V gene's germline CDR1 is SNHLY and CDR2 FYNNEI. Deletions cut 6 bases from V and 3 bases from J, with 15 bases between. The CDR3 covers 14 residues. The CDR3 nucleotides are TGTGCCAGCAGAAAAAACAGGGTCATCTACGAGCAGTACTTC. This sequence encodes CASRKNRVIYEQYF.

This chain connects TRBV7-9 to TRBJ2-7; a weak D match, TRBD2 (6 bases). This CDR3 comprises 16 residues. CDR1 SEHNR and CDR2 FQNEAQ come from the germline V gene (reference sequence). V dropped 4 bases and J dropped 5 bases, with 21 bases sitting between them. CDR3 DNA sequence: TGTGCCAGCAGCTCGACGCTTTTCGGGAGTCCCCACGAGCAGTACTTC. This translates into CASSSTLFGSPHEQYF.